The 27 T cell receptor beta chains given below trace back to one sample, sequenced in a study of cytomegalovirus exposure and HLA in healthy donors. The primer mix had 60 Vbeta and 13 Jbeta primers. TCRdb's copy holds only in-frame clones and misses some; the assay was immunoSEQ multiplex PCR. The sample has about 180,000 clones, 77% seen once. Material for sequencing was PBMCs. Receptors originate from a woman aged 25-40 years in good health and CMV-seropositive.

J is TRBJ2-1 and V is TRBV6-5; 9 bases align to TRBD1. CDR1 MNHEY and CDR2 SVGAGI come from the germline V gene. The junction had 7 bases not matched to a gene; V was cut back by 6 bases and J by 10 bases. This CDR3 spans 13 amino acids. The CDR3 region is CASSKTGGGEQFF. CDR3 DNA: TGTGCCAGCAGCAAGACAGGGGGAGGCGAGCAGTTCTTC.

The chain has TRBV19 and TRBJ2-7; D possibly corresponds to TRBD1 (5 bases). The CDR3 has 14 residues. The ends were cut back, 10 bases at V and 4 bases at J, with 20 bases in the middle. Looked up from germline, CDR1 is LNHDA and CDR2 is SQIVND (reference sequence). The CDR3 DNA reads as TGTGCCACTTCTCTTAGAGTAGGGGCTTACGAGCAGTACTTC. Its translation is CATSLRVGAYEQYF.

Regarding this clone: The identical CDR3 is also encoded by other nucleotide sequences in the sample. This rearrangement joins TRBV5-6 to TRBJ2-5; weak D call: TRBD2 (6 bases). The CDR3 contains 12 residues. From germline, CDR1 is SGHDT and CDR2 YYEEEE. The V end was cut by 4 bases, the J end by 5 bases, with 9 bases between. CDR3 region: CASSPRGETQYF. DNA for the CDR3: TGTGCCAGCAGCCCCCGGGGGGAGACCCAGTACTTC.

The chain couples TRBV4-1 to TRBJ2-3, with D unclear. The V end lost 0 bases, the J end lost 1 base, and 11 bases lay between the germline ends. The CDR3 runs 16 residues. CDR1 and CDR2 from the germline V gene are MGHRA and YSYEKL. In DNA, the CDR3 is TGCGCCAGCAGCCAAGAAGGTCGGGTGGGCACAGATACGCAGTATTTT. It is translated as CASSQEGRVGTDTQYF.

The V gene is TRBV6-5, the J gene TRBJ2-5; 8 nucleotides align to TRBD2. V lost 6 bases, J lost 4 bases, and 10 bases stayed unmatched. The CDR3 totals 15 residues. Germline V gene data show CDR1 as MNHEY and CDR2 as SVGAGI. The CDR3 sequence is CASRSPGLGRETQYF. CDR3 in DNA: TGTGCCAGCAGATCGCCGGGACTAGGAAGAGAGACCCAGTACTTC.

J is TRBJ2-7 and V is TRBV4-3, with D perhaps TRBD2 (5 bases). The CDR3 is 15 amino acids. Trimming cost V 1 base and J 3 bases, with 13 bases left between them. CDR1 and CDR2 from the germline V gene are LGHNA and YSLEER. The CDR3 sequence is CASSQVYGVGYEQYF. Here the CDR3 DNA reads TGCGCCAGCAGCCAAGTGTACGGGGTCGGCTACGAGCAGTACTTC.

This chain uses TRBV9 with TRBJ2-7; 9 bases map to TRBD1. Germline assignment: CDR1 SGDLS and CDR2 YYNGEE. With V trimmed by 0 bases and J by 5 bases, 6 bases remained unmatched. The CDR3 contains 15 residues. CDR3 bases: TGTGCCAGCAGCGTAGAAGGGACAGGGAACAACGAGCAGTACTTC. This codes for CASSVEGTGNNEQYF.

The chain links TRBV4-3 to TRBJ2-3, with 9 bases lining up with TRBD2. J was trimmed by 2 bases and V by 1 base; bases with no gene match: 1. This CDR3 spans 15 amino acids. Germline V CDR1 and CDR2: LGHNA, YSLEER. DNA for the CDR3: TGCGCCAGCAGCCAAGTAGCGGGAGCCACAGATACGCAGTATTTT. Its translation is CASSQVAGATDTQYF.

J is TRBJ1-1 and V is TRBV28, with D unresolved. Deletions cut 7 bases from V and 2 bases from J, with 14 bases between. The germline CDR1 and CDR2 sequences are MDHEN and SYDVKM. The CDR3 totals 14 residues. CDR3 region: CASTVIQTNTEAFF. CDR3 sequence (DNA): TGTGCCAGCACCGTAATACAGACCAACACTGAAGCTTTCTTT.

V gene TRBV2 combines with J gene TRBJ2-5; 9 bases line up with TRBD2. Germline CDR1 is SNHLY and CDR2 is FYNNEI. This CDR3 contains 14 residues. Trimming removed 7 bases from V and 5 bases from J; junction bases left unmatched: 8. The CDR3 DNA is TGTGCCAGCACCCCCCGCGGGAGGGCGGAGACCCAGTACTTC. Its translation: CASTPRGRAETQYF. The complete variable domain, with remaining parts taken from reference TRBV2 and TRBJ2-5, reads EPEVTQTPSHQVTQMGQEVILRCVPISNHLYFYWYRQILGQKVEFLVSFYNNEISEKSEIFDDQFSVERPDGSNFTLKIRSTKLEDSAMYFCASTPRGRAETQYFGPGTRLLVL.

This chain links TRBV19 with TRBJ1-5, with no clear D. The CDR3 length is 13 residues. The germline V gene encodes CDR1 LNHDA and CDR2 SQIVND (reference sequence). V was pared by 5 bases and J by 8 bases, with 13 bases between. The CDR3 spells CASSFSPLKPQHF. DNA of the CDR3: TGTGCCAGTAGTTTTTCCCCCTTAAAGCCCCAGCATTTT.

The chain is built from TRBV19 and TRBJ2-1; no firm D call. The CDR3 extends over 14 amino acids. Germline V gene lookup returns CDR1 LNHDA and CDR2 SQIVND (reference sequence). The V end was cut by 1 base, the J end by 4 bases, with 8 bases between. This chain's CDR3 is CASSIGYEYNEQFF. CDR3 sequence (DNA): TGTGCCAGTAGTATAGGGTACGAGTACAATGAGCAGTTCTTC.

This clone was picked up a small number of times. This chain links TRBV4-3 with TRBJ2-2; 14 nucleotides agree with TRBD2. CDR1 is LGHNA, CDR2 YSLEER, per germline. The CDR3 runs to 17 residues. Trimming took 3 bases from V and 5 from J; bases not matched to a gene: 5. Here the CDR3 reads CASSHTGTSGRTGELFF. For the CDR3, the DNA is TGCGCCAGCAGCCATACCGGGACTAGCGGGAGAACCGGGGAGCTGTTTTTT.

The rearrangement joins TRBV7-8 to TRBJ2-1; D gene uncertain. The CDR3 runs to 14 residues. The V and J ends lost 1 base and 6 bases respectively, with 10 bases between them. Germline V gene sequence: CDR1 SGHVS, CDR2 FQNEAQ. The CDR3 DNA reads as TGTGCCAGCAGCTTAGGGGTAGCTCGCAATGAGCAGTTCTTC. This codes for CASSLGVARNEQFF. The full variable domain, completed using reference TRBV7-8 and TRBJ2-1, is GAGVSQSPRYKVAKRGQDVALRCDPISGHVSLFWYQQALGQGPEFLTYFQNEAQLDKSGLPSDRFFAERPEGSVSTLKIQRTQQEDSAVYLCASSLGVARNEQFFGPGTRLTVL.

In nucleotides, the CDR3 is TGCGCCAGCAGCTTTGCCAGGAACACAGATACGCAGTATTTT. This translates into CASSFARNTDTQYF. The J gene is TRBJ2-3, the V gene TRBV5-1, with no clear D. Germline CDR1 and CDR2: SGHRS and YFSETQ. CDR3 length: 14 residues. Trimming left V 2 bases short and J 2 bases short, with 9 bases between.

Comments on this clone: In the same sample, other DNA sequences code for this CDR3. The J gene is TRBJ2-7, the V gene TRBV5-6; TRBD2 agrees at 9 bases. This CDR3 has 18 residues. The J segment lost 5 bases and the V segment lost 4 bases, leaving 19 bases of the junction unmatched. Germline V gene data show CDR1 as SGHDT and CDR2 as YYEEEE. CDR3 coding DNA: TGTGCCAGCAGCCGCCGCAGTGCTTCTAGCGGGATTATCAACGAGCAGTACTTC. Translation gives CASSRRSASSGIINEQYF. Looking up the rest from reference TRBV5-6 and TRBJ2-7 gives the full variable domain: DAGVTQSPTHLIKTRGQQVTLRCSPKSGHDTVSWYQQALGQGPQFIFQYYEEEERQRGNFPDRFSGHQFPNYSSELNVNALLLGDSALYLCASSRRSASSGIINEQYFGPGTRLTVT.

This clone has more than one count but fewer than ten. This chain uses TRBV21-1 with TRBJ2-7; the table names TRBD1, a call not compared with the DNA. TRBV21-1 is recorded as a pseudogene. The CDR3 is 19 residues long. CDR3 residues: CASSKALGDSRSISYEQYF. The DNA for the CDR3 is TGTGCCAGCAGCAAAGCGTTGGGGGACAGCAGATCAATCTCCTACGAGCAGTACTTC.

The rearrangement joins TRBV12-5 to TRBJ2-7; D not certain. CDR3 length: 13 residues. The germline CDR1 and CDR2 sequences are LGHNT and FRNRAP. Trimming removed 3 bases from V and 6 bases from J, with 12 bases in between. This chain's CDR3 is CASGLSPSGEQYF. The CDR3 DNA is TGTGCTAGTGGTTTAAGTCCATCGGGCGAGCAGTACTTC.

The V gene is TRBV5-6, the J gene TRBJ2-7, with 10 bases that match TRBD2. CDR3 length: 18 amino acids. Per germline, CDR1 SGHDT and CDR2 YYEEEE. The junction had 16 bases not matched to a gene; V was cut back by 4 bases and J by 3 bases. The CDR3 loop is CASSPIRGLAGEVYEQYF. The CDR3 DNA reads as TGTGCCAGCAGCCCGATTCGGGGTCTAGCGGGAGAAGTCTACGAGCAGTACTTC. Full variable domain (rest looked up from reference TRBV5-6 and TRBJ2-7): DAGVTQSPTHLIKTRGQQVTLRCSPKSGHDTVSWYQQALGQGPQFIFQYYEEEERQRGNFPDRFSGHQFPNYSSELNVNALLLGDSALYLCASSPIRGLAGEVYEQYFGPGTRLTVT.

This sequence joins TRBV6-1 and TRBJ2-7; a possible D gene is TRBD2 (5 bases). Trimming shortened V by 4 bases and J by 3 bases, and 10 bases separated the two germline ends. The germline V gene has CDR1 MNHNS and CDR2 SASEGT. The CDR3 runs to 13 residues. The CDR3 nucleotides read TGTGCCAGCAGTGTTGTCGCGGGCTACGAGCAGTACTTC. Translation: CASSVVAGYEQYF.

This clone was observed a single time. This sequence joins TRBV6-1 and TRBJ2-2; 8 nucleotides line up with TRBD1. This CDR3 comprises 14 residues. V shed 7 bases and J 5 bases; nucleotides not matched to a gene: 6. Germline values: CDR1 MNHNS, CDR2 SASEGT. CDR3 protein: CASTFHRGTGELFF. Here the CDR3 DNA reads TGTGCCAGCACTTTTCACAGGGGGACCGGGGAGCTGTTTTTT.

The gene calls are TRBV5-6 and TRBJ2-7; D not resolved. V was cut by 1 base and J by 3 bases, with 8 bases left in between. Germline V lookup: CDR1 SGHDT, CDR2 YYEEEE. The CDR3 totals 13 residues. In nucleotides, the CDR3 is TGTGCCAGCAGCTTGTTGACTGACTACGAGCAGTACTTC. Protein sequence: CASSLLTDYEQYF.

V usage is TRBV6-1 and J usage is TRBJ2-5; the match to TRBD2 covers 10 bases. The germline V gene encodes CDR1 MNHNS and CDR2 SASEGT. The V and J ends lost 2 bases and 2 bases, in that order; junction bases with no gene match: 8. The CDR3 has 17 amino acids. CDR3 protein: CASSELAGVLNQETQYF. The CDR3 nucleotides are TGTGCCAGCAGTGAACTAGCGGGAGTCCTAAATCAAGAGACCCAGTACTTC.

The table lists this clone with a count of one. CDR3 sequence: CASIPGLGETQYF. The CDR3 nucleotides are TGTGCCAGCATTCCGGGACTCGGGGAGACCCAGTACTTC. V gene TRBV2 combines with J gene TRBJ2-5; perhaps TRBD2 as D (6 bases). Germline CDR1 is SNHLY and CDR2 is FYNNEI. This CDR3 region has 13 residues. Trimming took off 7 bases at V and 5 bases at J, with 14 bases between the two ends.

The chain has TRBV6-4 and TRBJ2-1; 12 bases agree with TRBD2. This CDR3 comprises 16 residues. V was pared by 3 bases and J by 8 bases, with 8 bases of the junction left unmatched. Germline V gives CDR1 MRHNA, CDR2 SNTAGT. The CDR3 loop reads CASSEGATSGRDEQFF. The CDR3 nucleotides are TGTGCCAGCAGTGAGGGGGCGACTAGCGGGAGAGATGAGCAGTTCTTC.

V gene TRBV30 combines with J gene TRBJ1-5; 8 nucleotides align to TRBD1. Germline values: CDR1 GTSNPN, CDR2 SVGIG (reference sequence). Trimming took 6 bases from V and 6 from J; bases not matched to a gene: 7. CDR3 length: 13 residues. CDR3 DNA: TGTGCCTGTGGGCAGGGGGCCGGTCAGCCCCAGCATTTT. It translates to CACGQGAGQPQHF.

The CDR3 sequence: CASSLWGVYNEQFF. The CDR3 region has the DNA TGTGCCAGCAGCCTATGGGGAGTTTACAATGAGCAGTTCTTC. The V gene is TRBV7-2, the J gene TRBJ2-1; D possibly corresponds to TRBD2 (5 bases). CDR3 length: 14 residues. V was pared by 5 bases and J by 4 bases, with 12 bases between. The germline gives CDR1 SGHTA, CDR2 FQGNSA.